This T cell receptor beta chain was obtained from a study of shared clonotypes between healthy human individuals. Study as a whole: A donor's plate count was three for CD4 naive and three for CD4 memory; CD8 naive had two and CD8 memory one.

With 0 bases removed from V and 0 bases from J, the gap between germline ends came to 12 bases. CDR3 length equals 17 residues. CDR1 is MNHNS and CDR2 is SASEGT in the germline V gene. In the naive CD8 group, cells lacked CD45RO and were positively selected for CCR7, so terminally differentiated effector memory CD45RA+ cells were left out. The data were produced by immunoSEQ multiplex PCR, yet TCRdb's version contains in-frame clones alone and is incomplete. The table records around 700,000 clones, about 90% of them present only once. The receptor was isolated from a man aged 25-45 years in good health. Sequenced material: naive CD8+ T cells sorted from blood. The chain links TRBV6-1 to TRBJ2-1; TRBD2 might be the D (6 bases). The CDR3 region is CASSEAGGGRSYNEQFF. The CDR3 DNA reads TGTGCCAGCAGTGAAGCGGGGGGAGGTCGCTCCTACAATGAGCAGTTCTTC.